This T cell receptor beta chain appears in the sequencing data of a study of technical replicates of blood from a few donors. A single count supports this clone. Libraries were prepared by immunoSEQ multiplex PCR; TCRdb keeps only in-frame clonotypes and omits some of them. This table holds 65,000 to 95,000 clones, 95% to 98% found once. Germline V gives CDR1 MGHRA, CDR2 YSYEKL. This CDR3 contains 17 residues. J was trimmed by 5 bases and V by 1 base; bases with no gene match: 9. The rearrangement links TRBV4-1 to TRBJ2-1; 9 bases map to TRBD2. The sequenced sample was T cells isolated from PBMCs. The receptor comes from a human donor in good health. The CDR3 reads CASSQGIEREVNNEQFF. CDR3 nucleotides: TGCGCCAGCAGCCAAGGGATTGAGCGGGAGGTAAACAATGAGCAGTTCTTC.